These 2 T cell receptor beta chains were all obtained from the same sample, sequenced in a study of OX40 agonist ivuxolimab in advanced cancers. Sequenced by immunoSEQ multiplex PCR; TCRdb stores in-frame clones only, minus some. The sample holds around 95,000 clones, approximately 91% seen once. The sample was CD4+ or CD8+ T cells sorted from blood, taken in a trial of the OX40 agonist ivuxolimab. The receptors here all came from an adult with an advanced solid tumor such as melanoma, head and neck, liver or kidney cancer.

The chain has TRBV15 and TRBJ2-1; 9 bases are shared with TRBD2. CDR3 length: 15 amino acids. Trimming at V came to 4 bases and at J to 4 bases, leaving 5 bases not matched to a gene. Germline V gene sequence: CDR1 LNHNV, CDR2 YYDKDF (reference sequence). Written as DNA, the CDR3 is TGTGCCACCAGCAATGCGGGAGGGGTGTACAATGAGCAGTTCTTC. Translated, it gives CATSNAGGVYNEQFF.

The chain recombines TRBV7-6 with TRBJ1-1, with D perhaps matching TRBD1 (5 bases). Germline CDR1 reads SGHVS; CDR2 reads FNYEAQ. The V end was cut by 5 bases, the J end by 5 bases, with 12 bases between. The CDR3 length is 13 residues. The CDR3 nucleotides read TGTGCCAGCAGCGGGGCGTATGGGACTGAAGCTTTCTTT. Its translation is CASSGAYGTEAFF.